Reported below is one T cell receptor (beta chain). The sample is drawn from a study of T cell changes during pregnancy in multiple sclerosis. CDR3 length: 14 residues. Germline assignment: CDR1 SQVTM and CDR2 ANQGSEA. V gave up 4 bases and J gave up 4 bases, with 15 bases separating them. The repertoire was sequenced with immunoSEQ multiplex PCR; TCRdb's copy has only in-frame clones and lacks some. Of some 68,000 clones listed, roughly 90% are singletons. The origin of this receptor is a female donor with multiple sclerosis, enrolled in a pregnancy study. The starting material was peripheral blood, obtained in the second trimester of pregnancy. This rearrangement joins TRBV29-1 to TRBJ2-3; a weak D match, TRBD1 (5 bases). The CDR3 region has the DNA TGCAGCGTTGCGACCACCGTAGGGGCAGATACGCAGTATTTT. The encoded protein is CSVATTVGADTQYF.